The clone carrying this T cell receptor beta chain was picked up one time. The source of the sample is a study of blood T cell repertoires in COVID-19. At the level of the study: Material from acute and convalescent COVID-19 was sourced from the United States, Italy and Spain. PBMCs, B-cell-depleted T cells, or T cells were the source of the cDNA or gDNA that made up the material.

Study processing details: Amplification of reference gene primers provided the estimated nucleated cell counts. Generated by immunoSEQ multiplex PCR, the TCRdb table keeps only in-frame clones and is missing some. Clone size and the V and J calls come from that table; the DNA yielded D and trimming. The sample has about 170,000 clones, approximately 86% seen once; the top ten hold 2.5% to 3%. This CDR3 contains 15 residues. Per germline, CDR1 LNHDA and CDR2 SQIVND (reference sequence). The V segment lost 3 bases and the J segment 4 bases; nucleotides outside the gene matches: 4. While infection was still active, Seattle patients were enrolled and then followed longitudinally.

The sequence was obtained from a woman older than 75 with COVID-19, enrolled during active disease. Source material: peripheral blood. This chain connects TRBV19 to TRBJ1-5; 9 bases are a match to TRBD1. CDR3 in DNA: TGTGCCAGTAGTATTGGGACAGGGATTAATCAGCCCCAGCATTTT. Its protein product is CASSIGTGINQPQHF.